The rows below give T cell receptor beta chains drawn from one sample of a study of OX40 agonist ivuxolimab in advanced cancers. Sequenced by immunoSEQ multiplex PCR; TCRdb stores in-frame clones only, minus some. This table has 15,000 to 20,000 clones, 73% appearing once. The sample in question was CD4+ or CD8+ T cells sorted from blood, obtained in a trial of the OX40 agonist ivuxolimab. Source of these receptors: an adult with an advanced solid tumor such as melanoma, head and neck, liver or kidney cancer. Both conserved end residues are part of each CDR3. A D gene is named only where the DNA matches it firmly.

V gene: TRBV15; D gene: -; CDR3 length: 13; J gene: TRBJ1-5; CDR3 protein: CATSRGRVQPQHF
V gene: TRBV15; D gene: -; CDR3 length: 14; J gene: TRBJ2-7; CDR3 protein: CATSGDPVPYEQYF
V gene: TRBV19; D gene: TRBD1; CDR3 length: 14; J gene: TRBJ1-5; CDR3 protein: CASGTDYSNQPQHF
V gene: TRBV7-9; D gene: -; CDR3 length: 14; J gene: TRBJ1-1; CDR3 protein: CASSSRRLNTEAFF
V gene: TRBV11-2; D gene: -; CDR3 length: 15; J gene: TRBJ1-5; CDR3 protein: CASSSDRGGNQPQHF
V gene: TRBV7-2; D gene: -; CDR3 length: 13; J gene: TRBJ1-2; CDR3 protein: CASSPFSGDGYTF
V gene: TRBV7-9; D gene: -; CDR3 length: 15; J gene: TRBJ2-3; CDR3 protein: CASSSPGVSTDTQYF
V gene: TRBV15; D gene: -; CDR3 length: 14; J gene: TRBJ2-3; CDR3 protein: CATSRDSRTDTQYF
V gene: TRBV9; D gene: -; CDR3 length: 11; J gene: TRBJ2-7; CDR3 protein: CASSEGDEQYF
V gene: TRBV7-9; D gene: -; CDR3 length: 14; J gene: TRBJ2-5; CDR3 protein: CASSLSYTQETQYF
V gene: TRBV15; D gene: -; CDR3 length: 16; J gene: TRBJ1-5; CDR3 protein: CATSIERGDSNQPQHF
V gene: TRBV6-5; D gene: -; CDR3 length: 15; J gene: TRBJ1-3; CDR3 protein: CASSYPDVSGNTIYF
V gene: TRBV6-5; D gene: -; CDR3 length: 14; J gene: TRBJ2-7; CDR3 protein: CASSTPLESYEQYF
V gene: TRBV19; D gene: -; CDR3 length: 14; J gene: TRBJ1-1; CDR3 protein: CASMPSDRRTEAFF
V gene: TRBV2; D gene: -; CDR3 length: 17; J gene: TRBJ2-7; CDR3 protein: CASSDPPGGMWNYEQYF
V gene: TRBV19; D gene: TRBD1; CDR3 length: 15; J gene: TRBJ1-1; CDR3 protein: CASSRQGDGDTEAFF
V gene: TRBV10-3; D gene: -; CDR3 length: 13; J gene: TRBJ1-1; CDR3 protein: CAIKKGLAAEAFF
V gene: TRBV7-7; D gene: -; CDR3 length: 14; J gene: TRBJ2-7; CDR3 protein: CASSPEPGYYEQYF
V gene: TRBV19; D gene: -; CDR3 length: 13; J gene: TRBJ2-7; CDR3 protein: CASSISDPNEQYF
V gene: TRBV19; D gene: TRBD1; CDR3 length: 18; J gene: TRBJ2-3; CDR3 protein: CASSIDLTGTGSTDTQYF
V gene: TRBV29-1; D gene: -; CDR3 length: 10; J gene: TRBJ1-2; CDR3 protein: CSAYREGYTF
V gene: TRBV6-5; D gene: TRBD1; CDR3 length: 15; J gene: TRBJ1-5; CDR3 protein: CASSYDRASNQPQHF
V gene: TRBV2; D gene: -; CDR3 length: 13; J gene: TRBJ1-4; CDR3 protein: CASTHGGDEKLFF
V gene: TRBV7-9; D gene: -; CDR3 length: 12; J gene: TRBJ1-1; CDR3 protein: CASSLGPAEAFF
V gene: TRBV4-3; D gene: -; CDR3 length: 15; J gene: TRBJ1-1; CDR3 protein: CASSQDWTRGTEAFF
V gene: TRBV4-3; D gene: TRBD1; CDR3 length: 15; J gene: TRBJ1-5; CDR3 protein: CASSQDDREDQPQHF
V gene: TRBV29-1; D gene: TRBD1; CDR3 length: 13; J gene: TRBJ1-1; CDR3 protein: CSEVRGMNTEAFF
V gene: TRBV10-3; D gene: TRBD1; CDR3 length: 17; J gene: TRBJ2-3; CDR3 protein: CAISGPGDRGETDTQYF
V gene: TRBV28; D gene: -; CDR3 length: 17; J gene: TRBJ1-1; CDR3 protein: CASSLYSRSGGNTEAFF
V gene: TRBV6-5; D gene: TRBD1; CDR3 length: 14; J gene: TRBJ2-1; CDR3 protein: CASRDRGPYNEQFF
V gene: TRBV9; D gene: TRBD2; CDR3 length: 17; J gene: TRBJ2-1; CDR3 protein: CASSVGAISGGREWEFF
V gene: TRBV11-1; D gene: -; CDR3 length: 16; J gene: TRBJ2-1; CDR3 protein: CASSSEGWSSYNEQFF
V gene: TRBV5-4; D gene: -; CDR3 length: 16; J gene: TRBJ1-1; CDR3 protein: CASSLGGEELGTEAFF
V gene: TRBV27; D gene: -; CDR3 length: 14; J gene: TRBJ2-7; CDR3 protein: CASGVEMVSHEQYF
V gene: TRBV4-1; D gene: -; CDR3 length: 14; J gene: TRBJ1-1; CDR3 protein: CASSLGTSIMEAFF
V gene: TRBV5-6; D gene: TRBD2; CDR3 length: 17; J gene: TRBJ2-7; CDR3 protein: CASSLAGTIPRPYEQYF
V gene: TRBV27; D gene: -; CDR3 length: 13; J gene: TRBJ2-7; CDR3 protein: CASSLKGHYEQYF
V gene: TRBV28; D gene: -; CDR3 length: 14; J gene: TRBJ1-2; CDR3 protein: CASSSLVQVYGYTF
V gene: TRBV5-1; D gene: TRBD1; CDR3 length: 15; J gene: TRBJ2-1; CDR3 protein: CATSPAGGPYNEQFF
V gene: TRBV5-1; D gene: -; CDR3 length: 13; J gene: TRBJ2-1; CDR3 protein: CASMATSYNEQFF
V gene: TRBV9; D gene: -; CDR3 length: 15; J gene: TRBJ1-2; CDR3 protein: CASSVGVQIHYGYTF
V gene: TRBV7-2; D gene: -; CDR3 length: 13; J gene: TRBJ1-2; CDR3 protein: CASSPMGSYGYTF